This T cell receptor (beta chain) was recovered during a study of cytomegalovirus exposure and HLA in healthy donors. While the first cohort had hundreds of subjects, the donors belonged to the separate validation cohort of about 120 subjects. About this clone itself: As yet, its antigen is unknown.

Study-level findings and limits: The study listed under 200 cytomegalovirus-associated TCR beta chains. Some public TCRs appeared in many individuals, while most sequences were rare.

Only in-frame clones appear in the TCRdb table, and some are missing; sequencing was by immunoSEQ multiplex PCR. The profile shows 100,000 or so clones, roughly 86% of them singletons. The material sequenced was PBMCs. The receptor comes from a woman under 30 in good health and CMV-seropositive.

The CDR3 loop reads CASRTGGAGGTTNEQFF. The CDR3 nucleotides read TGTGCCAGCAGGACGGGGGGGGCCGGGGGAACTACCAATGAGCAGTTCTTC. The rearrangement uses TRBV28 and TRBJ2-1; 8 nucleotides match TRBD2. Losses at the gene ends were 6 bases for V and 6 bases for J; bases not matched to a gene: 16. The CDR3 is 17 amino acids. From germline, CDR1 is MDHEN and CDR2 SYDVKM.